This entry features one T cell receptor beta chain sequence. What it binds is not known. The V gene's germline CDR1 is LNHDA and CDR2 SQIVND (reference sequence). V lost 6 bases to trimming and J lost 5 bases, with 10 bases between them. CDR3 length: 12 residues. Patients had blood sampled at baseline and again on cycle 4 day 1 and cycle 7 day 1. This record comes from a study of OX40 agonist ivuxolimab in advanced cancers. The study's findings and limits: Certain nonresponders additionally had low normalized T-cell clonal expansion. Expanded peripheral T cell antigen specificity was not determined. Among T cells, CD8+ cells averaged more expanded clones than CD4+ cells.

Sequenced by immunoSEQ multiplex PCR; TCRdb stores in-frame clones only, minus some. The data hold about 30,000 clones, with about 80% observed a single time. This sequence was found in an adult with an advanced solid tumor such as melanoma, head and neck, liver or kidney cancer. The material sequenced was CD4+ or CD8+ T cells sorted from blood, taken in a trial of the OX40 agonist ivuxolimab. The V gene is TRBV19, the J gene TRBJ1-2; no clear D gene. CDR3 coding DNA: TGTGCCAGTAGAGCGGACGGATATGGCTACACCTTC. As protein: CASRADGYGYTF.